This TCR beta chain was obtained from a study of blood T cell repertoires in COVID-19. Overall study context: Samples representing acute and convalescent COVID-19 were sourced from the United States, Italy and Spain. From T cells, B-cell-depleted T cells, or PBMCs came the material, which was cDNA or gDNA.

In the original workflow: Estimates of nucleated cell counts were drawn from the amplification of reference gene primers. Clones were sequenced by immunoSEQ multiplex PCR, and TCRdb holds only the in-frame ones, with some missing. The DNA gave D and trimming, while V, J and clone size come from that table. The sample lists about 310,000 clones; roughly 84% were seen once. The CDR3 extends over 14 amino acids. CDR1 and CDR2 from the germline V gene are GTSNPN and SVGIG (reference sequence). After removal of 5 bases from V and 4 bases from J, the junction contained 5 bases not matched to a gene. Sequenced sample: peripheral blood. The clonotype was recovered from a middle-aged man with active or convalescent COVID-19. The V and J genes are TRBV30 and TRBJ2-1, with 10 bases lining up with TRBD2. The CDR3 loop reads CAWYPSGGYNEQFF. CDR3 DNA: TGTGCCTGGTACCCTAGCGGGGGTTACAATGAGCAGTTCTTC. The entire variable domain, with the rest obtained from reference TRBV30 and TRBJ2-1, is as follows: SQTIHQWPATLVQPVGSPLSLECTVEGTSNPNLYWYRQAAGRGLQLLFYSVGIGQISSEVPQNLSASRPQDRQFILSSKKLLLSDSGFYLCAWYPSGGYNEQFFGPGTRLTVL.